This T cell receptor beta chain was documented in a study of neoadjuvant anti-PD-1 for oral cavity cancer. As for this clone: Antigen specificity is unknown.

Study-wide findings and caveats: Higher pretreatment Treg/Th17 ratios tracked higher pretreatment blood clonality. Post-treatment tumors with larger preexisting clones showed more shrinkage.

Tumor libraries mostly used about 5 ug genomic DNA, two replicates each. Sequencing was performed with immunoSEQ multiplex PCR; in TCRdb, only in-frame clones are kept and a portion is missing. This table holds about 7,600 clones, more than 50% found once. The CDR3 has 15 amino acids. J gave up 6 bases and V 6 bases, and 13 bases lay outside the gene matches. Looked up from germline, CDR1 is MDHEN and CDR2 is SYDVKM. The source was tumor tissue, collected before nivolumab (anti-PD-1) treatment. The origin of this receptor is a person between 40 and 80 years old with oral cavity squamous cell carcinoma. The chain has TRBV28 and TRBJ1-2; 7 positions agree with TRBD1. CDR3 in amino acids: CASRRGGGTGDGYTF. CDR3 nucleotides: TGTGCCAGCAGAAGAGGAGGGGGCACTGGGGATGGCTACACCTTC.